This TCR beta chain was observed in a study of cytomegalovirus exposure and HLA in healthy donors. As for the study in general: An early release of data contained about 85 million unique TCRs, which came from HLA-typed donors.

It was with 60 Vbeta and 13 Jbeta primers that the PCR ran. Method: immunoSEQ multiplex PCR; TCRdb's copy keeps in-frame clones and lacks some. The sample records about 84,000 clones, around three fifths being singletons. V lost 0 bases and J lost 2; bases outside the gene matches: 16. Germline loops: CDR1 LGHNA, CDR2 YNFKEQ. This CDR3 is built from 20 residues. Regarding the study as a whole: Among immune exposure information, only CMV serostatus was available. Cytomegalovirus-associated status was assigned to 150 to 200 TCR beta chains. Common viral pathogens were later found to be apparently linked to several of the most significant clusters.

To note about this clone: As yet, its antigen is unknown.

Sequenced: PBMCs. The chain links TRBV4-2 to TRBJ2-7, with TRBD2 matching over 10 bases. The source of this sequence is a middle-aged woman in good health and CMV-seropositive. The CDR3 loop reads CASSQDWDRPGLAKTYEQYF. Written as DNA, the CDR3 is TGTGCCAGCAGCCAAGATTGGGACAGACCGGGACTAGCGAAAACCTACGAGCAGTACTTC.